The TCR beta chain described here comes from a study of cytomegalovirus exposure and HLA in healthy donors. The donors were part of the validation cohort of 120 subjects. That cohort was separate from the first cohort, which comprised 700 or so subjects. This clone was found a few times. Its target is unknown. The germline V gene encodes CDR1 DFQATT and CDR2 SNEGSKA (reference sequence). CDR3 length equals 11 residues. Trimming removed 1 base from V and 8 bases from J, with 6 bases in between. Clones were sequenced by immunoSEQ multiplex PCR, and TCRdb holds only the in-frame ones, with some missing. The data contain more than 95,000 clones, about 96% of them singletons. Study conclusions and caveats: Cytomegalovirus status, reportedly, was diagnosed with high specificity and sensitivity by the classifier.

The chain links TRBV20-1 to TRBJ2-1, with unresolved D. Sequences were obtained from PBMCs. The receptor comes from a man between 18 and 35 years old in good health and CMV-seronegative. CDR3 nucleotide sequence: TGCAGTGCTAGAGCGTTCGATGAGCAGTTCTTC. Encoded protein: CSARAFDEQFF.